One and the same sample provided the 20 T cell receptor beta chains below, sequenced in a study of shared T cell receptors in the human thymus. The table came from immunoSEQ multiplex PCR; TCRdb's copy has only in-frame clones and leaves some out. Among 700,000 or so clones, 80% to 90% were seen once, and the ten largest hold more than 0.008%. This same sample was also taken into another study, of human thymus T cells.

The sequencing input was thymocytes. The receptors were gathered from a girl under three years old with a congenital heart defect.

This clone was detected only a few times. This sequence joins TRBV5-4 and TRBJ1-2; D not resolved. Trimming took off 4 bases at V and 4 bases at J, with 17 bases between the two ends. This CDR3 spans 15 amino acids. Looked up from germline, CDR1 is SGHNT and CDR2 is YYREEE (reference sequence). The CDR3 is CASSRMLSTSYGYTF. In nucleotides, the CDR3 is TGTGCCAGCAGCCGCATGTTGAGCACCTCCTATGGCTACACCTTC.

This rearrangement joins TRBV14 to TRBJ2-3; 15 bases line up with TRBD2. J lost 2 bases, V lost 4 bases, and 16 bases had no gene match. CDR1 and CDR2 from the germline V gene are SGHDN and FVKESK. This CDR3 region has 21 residues. The CDR3 nucleotides read TGTGCCAGCAGCCGCAGGACTAGCGGGGGGGGGCCCCTGACTTTCACAGATACGCAGTATTTT. Protein: CASSRRTSGGGPLTFTDTQYF.

The chain carries TRBV19 and TRBJ2-7; no clear D gene. The V gene lost 3 bases and the J gene lost 0 bases, with 6 bases spanning the gap. The V gene's germline CDR1 is LNHDA and CDR2 SQIVND (reference sequence). The CDR3 spans 13 residues. CDR3 loop: CASSIPSSYEQYF. The CDR3 coding sequence is TGTGCCAGTAGTATTCCGAGCTCCTACGAGCAGTACTTC.

Remarks on this clone: Other DNA sequences within the sample encode an identical CDR3. The V call is TRBV5-1, the J call TRBJ1-2; 7 nucleotides line up with TRBD1. The trim removed 4 bases at V and 3 bases at J, leaving 3 bases unmatched. The CDR3 loop spans 13 amino acids. The germline gives CDR1 SGHRS, CDR2 YFSETQ. CDR3 region: CASSLTGDYGYTF. CDR3 nucleotide sequence: TGCGCCAGCAGCCTCACAGGGGACTATGGCTACACCTTC.

The rearrangement links TRBV11-1 to TRBJ1-1; D might be TRBD1 (6 bases). CDR3 length: 14 residues. With 2 bases removed from V and 4 bases from J, the gap between germline ends came to 11 bases. Germline V CDR1 and CDR2: SGHAT, FQDESV (reference sequence). The CDR3, as DNA: TGTGCCAGCAGCTTAACCGGGGGGGCCACTGAAGCTTTCTTT. As protein: CASSLTGGATEAFF.

This chain links TRBV5-1 with TRBJ2-7; possibly TRBD1 for D (6 bases). Germline CDR1 and CDR2: SGHRS and YFSETQ. The length of the CDR3 is 15 residues. The ends were cut back, 5 bases at V and 2 bases at J, with 17 bases in the middle. The CDR3 nucleotides are TGCGCCAGCAGTCCGGGTAATGGGGGCACCTACGAGCAGTACTTC. It translates to CASSPGNGGTYEQYF.

This sequence joins TRBV4-1 and TRBJ1-2; no firm D call. The CDR3 runs to 16 residues. The ends were cut back, 1 base at V and 4 bases at J, with 16 bases in the middle. Germline values: CDR1 MGHRA, CDR2 YSYEKL. Here the CDR3 DNA reads TGCGCCAGCAGCCAAGGAGTGGGGAGGACGGGCTATGGCTACACCTTC. Amino acid sequence: CASSQGVGRTGYGYTF.

The chain has TRBV11-2 and TRBJ2-7; 9 bases align to TRBD1. Germline V gene data show CDR1 as SGHAT and CDR2 as FQNNGV. The CDR3 totals 15 residues. Losses at the gene ends were 3 bases for V and 2 bases for J; bases not matched to a gene: 5. The CDR3 region has the DNA TGTGCCAGCAGCTTTAGGACAGGGGTTGCCTACGAGCAGTACTTC. Translating gives CASSFRTGVAYEQYF.

The chain uses TRBV7-2 and TRBJ2-1, with a possible D match to TRBD2 (5 bases). V shed 1 base and J shed 2 bases, with 15 bases lying between them. This CDR3 is 17 amino acids long. The germline CDR1 and CDR2 sequences are SGHTA and FQGNSA. In nucleotides, the CDR3 is TGTACCAGCAGCTTAGGTGGTGGTAGCGAGACCTACAATGAGCAGTTCTTC. This sequence encodes CTSSLGGGSETYNEQFF.

The gene calls are TRBV6-6 and TRBJ2-5; a possible D gene is TRBD1 (5 bases). Per the germline V gene, CDR1 is MNHNY and CDR2 is SVGAGI (reference sequence). V lost 2 bases, J lost 1 base, and 14 bases lay in between. The CDR3 totals 16 residues. The CDR3 DNA reads TGTGCCAGCAGTTACGCGTTCAGGGTCCCCCAAGAGACCCAGTACTTC. Translation: CASSYAFRVPQETQYF.

V usage is TRBV11-2 and J usage is TRBJ1-4; D unresolved. Deletions cut 6 bases from V and 5 bases from J, with 22 bases between. The CDR3 is 17 amino acids. Germline CDR1 and CDR2: SGHAT and FQNNGV. CDR3 bases: TGTGCCAGCAGTTACACCCCGGGTGGTTCTCCCAATGAAAAACTGTTTTTT. Its protein product is CASSYTPGGSPNEKLFF.

The chain carries TRBV9 and TRBJ1-6; 8 bases match TRBD1. Trimming took 4 bases from V and 5 from J; bases not matched to a gene: 2. The length of the CDR3 is 14 residues. The germline CDR1 and CDR2 sequences are SGDLS and YYNGEE. The DNA of the CDR3 is TGTGCCAGCAGCCCGGGACAGGATAATTCACCCCTCCACTTT. Its translation: CASSPGQDNSPLHF.

V gene TRBV20-1 combines with J gene TRBJ1-2, with D possibly being TRBD1 (6 bases). Germline CDR1 reads DFQATT; CDR2 reads SNEGSKA (reference sequence). This CDR3 region has 11 residues. The CDR3 here is CVRGGFYGYTF. The CDR3 DNA sequence: TGCGTCCGGGGGGGCTTCTATGGCTACACCTTC.

J is TRBJ1-5 and V is TRBV15; TRBD1 might be the D (5 bases). The CDR3 spans 13 residues. Per the germline V gene, CDR1 is LNHNV and CDR2 is YYDKDF (reference sequence). V shed 4 bases and J shed 7 bases, with 11 bases lying between them. CDR3 coding DNA: TGTGCCACCAGCATTGAAAAGGGGCAGCCCCAGCATTTT. Translating it yields CATSIEKGQPQHF.

This chain links TRBV9 with TRBJ2-7; the D gene is possibly TRBD1 (5 bases). CDR3 length: 17 residues. CDR1 and CDR2 from the germline V gene are SGDLS and YYNGEE. V lost 1 base and J 2 bases, leaving 19 bases between the germline ends. This CDR3 reads CASSVQRQHPITYEQYF. Written as DNA, the CDR3 is TGTGCCAGCAGCGTACAACGACAGCACCCTATTACCTACGAGCAGTACTTC.

The rearrangement uses TRBV28 and TRBJ2-7; no clear D gene. Germline-derived CDR1 and CDR2 are MDHEN and SYDVKM. The length of the CDR3 is 14 residues. The germline V and J ends were trimmed by 4 bases and 4 bases, with 14 bases remaining between them. The CDR3 spells CASSWWAGKYEQYF. CDR3 in DNA: TGTGCCAGCAGTTGGTGGGCAGGAAAATACGAGCAGTACTTC.

The chain employs TRBV6-5 and TRBJ2-7; TRBD1 matches 7 bases. This CDR3 is 15 amino acids long. CDR1 is MNHEY, CDR2 SVGAGI, per germline. V shed 4 bases and J 5 bases; nucleotides not matched to a gene: 11. CDR3 region: CASSSTKTGINEQYF. Written as DNA, the CDR3 is TGTGCCAGCAGTTCTACGAAGACAGGGATTAACGAGCAGTACTTC.

The chain has TRBV2 and TRBJ2-7, with 10 bases that match TRBD2. The length of the CDR3 is 14 residues. Trimming at V came to 4 bases and at J to 3 bases, leaving 3 bases not matched to a gene. Germline CDR1 and CDR2: SNHLY and FYNNEI. CDR3 residues: CASSAAGGYYEQYF. The CDR3 coding sequence is TGTGCCAGCAGTGCAGCGGGGGGGTACTACGAGCAGTACTTC.

V and J are TRBV4-2 and TRBJ1-5; weak D call: TRBD1 (6 bases). Germline V CDR1 and CDR2: LGHNA, YNFKEQ. V was trimmed by 0 bases and J by 5 bases, leaving 20 bases between them. The CDR3 spans 18 residues. CDR3 bases: TGTGCCAGCAGCCAAGAAGAGGGGGGGGAGACACTCCATCAGCCCCAGCATTTT. It specifies CASSQEEGGETLHQPQHF.

This rearrangement joins TRBV5-5 to TRBJ2-1, with 11 positions matching TRBD2. CDR3 length: 19 amino acids. J lost 2 bases, V lost 7 bases, and 17 bases had no gene match. CDR1 is SGHKS and CDR2 is YYEKEE in the germline V gene (reference sequence). The CDR3 DNA is TGTGCCAGCGCGATCCGGTCTAGCGGGGGGACGCTAGCCTACAATGAGCAGTTCTTC. Translated: CASAIRSSGGTLAYNEQFF.